This entry lists 31 T cell receptor beta chains sequenced from one sample in a study of blood T cell repertoires in COVID-19. Repertoires were generated with immunoSEQ multiplex PCR, while TCRdb's copy carries only in-frame clones and drops some. In the table there are 150,000 to 200,000 clones, about 93% of which are singletons. Sequencing used peripheral blood. These TCRs come from a man aged 45-65 years with acute or convalescent COVID-19.

CDR3 coding DNA: TGTGCCATCACCCGAGCGGGGGGTACCACCGGGGAGCTGTTTTTT. Protein sequence: CAITRAGGTTGELFF. The genes are TRBV10-3 and TRBJ2-2; 9 bases line up with TRBD2. The germline V gene encodes CDR1 ENHRY and CDR2 SYGVKD. The junction had 7 bases not matched to a gene; V was cut back by 7 bases and J by 4 bases. CDR3 length: 15 residues.

V is TRBV4-2 and J is TRBJ2-3, with 11 nucleotides matching TRBD2. Trimming took 5 bases from V and 0 from J; bases not matched to a gene: 10. The CDR3 covers 18 residues. Germline CDR1 is LGHNA and CDR2 is YNFKEQ. CDR3 nucleotide sequence: TGTGCCAGCAGCACCTCTAGCGGGGGGACCGCTAGCACAGATACGCAGTATTTT. Translated, it gives CASSTSSGGTASTDTQYF.

The chain combines TRBV29-1 with TRBJ1-1, with 8 bases fitting TRBD1. The CDR3 is made up of 12 amino acids. The germline V gene encodes CDR1 SQVTM and CDR2 ANQGSEA. J was trimmed by 5 bases and V by 7 bases; bases with no gene match: 6. The CDR3: CSASGDRTEAFF. In DNA form, the CDR3 reads TGCAGCGCCTCGGGGGACAGGACTGAAGCTTTCTTT. The complete variable domain, with remaining parts taken from reference TRBV29-1 and TRBJ1-1, reads SAVISQKPSRDICQRGTSLTIQCQVDSQVTMMFWYRQQPGQSLTLIATANQGSEATYESGFVIDKFPISRPNLTFSTLTVSNMSPEDSSIYLCSASGDRTEAFFGQGTRLTVV.

This chain connects TRBV28 to TRBJ1-1, with D unclear. The V end lost 6 bases, the J end lost 1 base, and 6 bases lay between the germline ends. The CDR3 spans 12 residues. Germline CDR1 and CDR2: MDHEN and SYDVKM. The CDR3 is CASSLTNTEAFF. The CDR3 region has the DNA TGTGCCAGCAGCCTAACGAACACTGAAGCTTTCTTT.

This chain connects TRBV9 to TRBJ1-5, with D perhaps matching TRBD1 (6 bases). The CDR3 is 14 amino acids. Germline CDR1 SGDLS, CDR2 YYNGEE. Trimming took off 4 bases at V and 10 bases at J, with 18 bases between the two ends. The CDR3 sequence is CASSPWDIEGPQHF. CDR3 coding DNA: TGTGCCAGCAGCCCCTGGGACATCGAGGGCCCCCAGCATTTT.

V gene TRBV7-3 combines with J gene TRBJ2-2; 12 bases map to TRBD1. V gave up 6 bases and J gave up 7 bases; unmatched junction bases: 6. CDR3 size: 15 residues. The germline V gene encodes CDR1 SGHTA and CDR2 FQGTGA. The CDR3 protein is CASSRDRGRDGELFF. In DNA form, the CDR3 reads TGTGCCAGCAGTCGGGACAGGGGGCGCGACGGGGAGCTGTTTTTT.

The chain joins TRBV7-8 to TRBJ1-4; perhaps TRBD1 as D (5 bases). The ends were cut back, 5 bases at V and 5 bases at J, with 18 bases in the middle. Germline-derived CDR1 and CDR2 are SGHVS and FQNEAQ. The CDR3 is made up of 16 amino acids. The CDR3 DNA reads as TGTGCCAGCAGCGTTTTTGGGCCAGGGCGGAATGAAAAACTGTTTTTT. Residues: CASSVFGPGRNEKLFF.

V and J are TRBV5-4 and TRBJ2-7, with TRBD2 matching over 11 bases. Germline V gene sequence: CDR1 SGHNT, CDR2 YYREEE (reference sequence). This CDR3 contains 14 residues. V lost 2 bases, J lost 3 bases, and 1 base stayed unmatched. This CDR3 is CASSFGLAGYEQYF. CDR3 coding DNA: TGTGCCAGCAGCTTTGGACTAGCGGGCTACGAGCAGTACTTC.

This chain links TRBV4-3 with TRBJ1-2, with 8 bases aligning to TRBD1. CDR1 LGHNA and CDR2 YSLEER come from the germline V gene. V lost 0 bases to trimming and J lost 4 bases; unmatched junction nucleotides: 7. This CDR3 spans 16 amino acids. CDR3 loop: CASSQDPQGASYGYTF. The CDR3 region has the DNA TGCGCCAGCAGCCAAGATCCCCAGGGGGCGAGCTATGGCTACACCTTC.

V and J are TRBV5-8 and TRBJ2-7, with 9 bases that match TRBD1. The CDR3 is made up of 15 amino acids. The J segment lost 2 bases and the V segment lost 4 bases, leaving 7 bases of the junction unmatched. The germline gives CDR1 SGHTS, CDR2 YDEGEE. The CDR3 DNA reads TGTGCCAGCAGCCGGGACAGGGCTTTGACCTACGAGCAGTACGTC. Encoded protein: CASSRDRALTYEQYV.

CDR3 nucleotides: TGTGCCAGCAGCCAAAACGACTGGATACCCGGGGAGCTGTTTTTT. This translates into CASSQNDWIPGELFF. The chain recombines TRBV3-1 (or the pseudogene TRBV3-2) with TRBJ2-2, with unresolved D. This CDR3 contains 15 residues. Germline CDR1 and CDR2: LGHDT and YNNKEL (reference sequence). V shed 2 bases and J shed 6 bases, with 13 bases lying between them.

The chain links TRBV6-1 to TRBJ2-2, with D possibly matching TRBD2 (6 bases). Trimming cost V 3 bases and J 0 bases, with 8 bases left between them. Germline CDR1 reads MNHNS; CDR2 reads SASEGT. This CDR3 region has 15 residues. The CDR3 nucleotides read TGTGCCAGCAGTGAGTGGACTACGAACACCGGGGAGCTGTTTTTT. This translates into CASSEWTTNTGELFF.

The chain combines TRBV6-2 or TRBV6-3 with TRBJ2-7; 9 nucleotides agree with TRBD1. The V gene's germline CDR1 is MNHEY and CDR2 SVGEGT. V was pared by 3 bases and J by 3 bases, with 3 bases of the junction left unmatched. The length of the CDR3 is 14 residues. The CDR3 loop is CASSYRGQGYEQYV. DNA of the CDR3: TGTGCCAGCAGTTATCGGGGACAGGGCTACGAGCAGTACGTC.

There are a few counts of this clone. The chain employs TRBV30 and TRBJ1-5; D is unclear. CDR1 GTSNPN and CDR2 SVGIG come from the germline V gene (reference sequence). The CDR3 covers 14 residues. V gave up 2 bases and J gave up 7 bases, with 15 bases separating them. CDR3 nucleotide sequence: TGTGCCTGGAGTCTCGGATTCGAGGAACAGCCCCAGCATTTT. Residues: CAWSLGFEEQPQHF.

This chain links TRBV6-4 with TRBJ1-1; D unresolved. V was trimmed by 6 bases and J by 1 base, leaving 6 bases between them. CDR3 length: 12 amino acids. Germline assignment: CDR1 MRHNA and CDR2 SNTAGT. The CDR3 DNA reads as TGTGCCAGCAGACCAGAGAACACTGAAGCTTTCTTT. Protein sequence: CASRPENTEAFF.

This sequence joins TRBV7-3 and TRBJ2-7, with 7 nucleotides matching TRBD2. The CDR3 totals 13 residues. Germline lookup yields CDR1 SGHTA and CDR2 FQGTGA. V shed 6 bases, J shed 5 bases, and the junction held 7 bases outside the gene matches. The CDR3 bases are TGTGCCAGCAGTCAGGGAGGGGACCACGAGCAGTACTTC. Residues: CASSQGGDHEQYF.

This clone was seen just once. The chain joins TRBV20-1 to TRBJ1-1, with D unclear. The CDR3 extends over 13 amino acids. V lost 3 bases to trimming and J lost 2 bases, with 10 bases between them. CDR1 is DFQATT, CDR2 SNEGSKA, per germline (reference sequence). The CDR3 loop is CSASRQRNTEAFF. The CDR3 region has the DNA TGCAGTGCTAGTCGACAAAGAAACACTGAAGCTTTCTTT.

The chain uses TRBV7-2 and TRBJ1-6, with TRBD1 identical over 8 bases. The trim removed 3 bases at V and 8 bases at J, leaving 3 bases unmatched. In germline, CDR1 is SGHTA, CDR2 FQGNSA. The CDR3 loop spans 14 amino acids. The CDR3 region has the DNA TGTGCCAGCAGCTTGGACAGGGCATATTCACCCCTCCACTTT. Protein: CASSLDRAYSPLHF. Supplemented by reference TRBV7-2 and TRBJ1-6, the full variable domain reads GAGVSQSPSNKVTEKGKDVELRCDPISGHTALYWYRQSLGQGLEFLIYFQGNSAPDKSGLPSDRFSAERTGGSVSTLTIQRTQQEDSAVYLCASSLDRAYSPLHFGNGTRLTVT.

This sequence joins TRBV4-2 and TRBJ2-5; TRBD2 might be the D (6 bases). This CDR3 has 15 residues. Per the germline V gene, CDR1 is LGHNA and CDR2 is YNFKEQ. Trimming removed 0 bases at V and 7 bases at J, with 15 bases between. In DNA, the CDR3 is TGTGCCAGCAGCCAAGAGATGGGACTTCTTGCGACCCAGTACTTC. Translation: CASSQEMGLLATQYF.

The chain uses TRBV27 and TRBJ2-5; 7 nucleotides match TRBD1. V lost 5 bases to trimming and J lost 6 bases; unmatched junction nucleotides: 6. Germline V gene lookup returns CDR1 MNHEY and CDR2 SMNVEV (reference sequence). The CDR3 runs to 13 residues. The CDR3 coding sequence is TGTGCCAGCAGTACAGGGGATCGGAAGACCCAGTACTTC. It specifies CASSTGDRKTQYF.

The chain recombines TRBV7-3 with TRBJ1-1, with D unresolved. The CDR3 sequence is 13 residues long. Trimming shortened V by 2 bases and J by 3 bases, and 7 bases separated the two germline ends. The germline CDR1 and CDR2 sequences are SGHTA and FQGTGA. CDR3: CASSLHPDTEAFF. The CDR3 coding sequence is TGTGCCAGCAGCTTACACCCGGACACTGAAGCTTTCTTT. The full variable domain, its missing parts supplied by reference TRBV7-3 and TRBJ1-1, is GAGVSQTPSNKVTEKGKYVELRCDPISGHTALYWYRQSLGQGPEFLIYFQGTGAADDSGLPNDRFFAVRPEGSVSTLKIQRTERGDSAVYLCASSLHPDTEAFFGQGTRLTVV.

V and J are TRBV5-1 and TRBJ2-2; the D is unclear. The CDR3 sequence is 15 residues long. V dropped 1 base and J dropped 3 bases, with 10 bases sitting between them. CDR1 is SGHRS, CDR2 YFSETQ, per germline. This chain's CDR3 is CASSLPQTYTGELFF. CDR3 coding DNA: TGCGCCAGCAGCTTGCCACAGACCTACACCGGGGAGCTGTTTTTT.

V and J are TRBV28 and TRBJ2-1, with 13 bases lining up with TRBD2. The CDR3 totals 15 residues. Germline-derived CDR1 and CDR2 are MDHEN and SYDVKM. Losses at the gene ends were 6 bases for V and 6 bases for J; bases not matched to a gene: 5. CDR3 protein: CASSTGTSGINEQFF. CDR3 DNA: TGTGCCAGCAGCACTGGGACTAGCGGGATCAATGAGCAGTTCTTC.

The CDR3 region is CASSAPGLARGREQFF. The CDR3 DNA is TGTGCCAGCAGCGCTCCCGGACTAGCGAGGGGCCGCGAGCAGTTCTTC. This rearrangement joins TRBV7-9 to TRBJ2-1; 9 bases match TRBD2. The trim removed 5 bases at V and 10 bases at J, leaving 15 bases unmatched. CDR1 SEHNR and CDR2 FQNEAQ come from the germline V gene (reference sequence). The CDR3 loop spans 16 amino acids.

The chain couples TRBV6-5 to TRBJ2-1; the D gene is possibly TRBD1 (5 bases). Germline V gives CDR1 MNHEY, CDR2 SVGAGI. Deletions cut 5 bases from V and 7 bases from J, with 15 bases between. The CDR3 spans 14 residues. CDR3 loop: CASSTQGVQNEQFF. In DNA, the CDR3 is TGTGCCAGCAGTACTCAGGGTGTACAAAATGAGCAGTTCTTC.

This clone has just a few counts. Other nucleotide sequences in the sample specify the same CDR3. The chain has TRBV18 and TRBJ1-1, with TRBD1 as a possible D gene (5 bases). V was trimmed by 2 bases and J by 1 base, leaving 5 bases between them. The CDR3 runs 13 residues. Germline lookup yields CDR1 KGHSH and CDR2 LQKENI. The CDR3 nucleotides are TGTGCCAGCTCACCAGGACAGAACACTGAAGCTTTCTTT. Translation gives CASSPGQNTEAFF.

The chain carries TRBV6-5 and TRBJ2-7; 7 bases align to TRBD2. Trimming removed 10 bases from V and 3 bases from J; junction bases left unmatched: 6. The CDR3 runs 12 residues. Germline lookup yields CDR1 MNHEY and CDR2 SVGAGI. The CDR3 loop reads CATTRDYYEQYV. DNA of the CDR3: TGTGCCACCACACGGGACTACTACGAGCAGTACGTC.

This sequence joins TRBV9 and TRBJ2-3, with 8 nucleotides matching TRBD2. The CDR3 contains 16 residues. The germline CDR1 and CDR2 sequences are SGDLS and YYNGEE. V was pared by 1 base and J by 2 bases, with 6 bases of the junction left unmatched. The CDR3 reads CASSVISGGLTDTQYF. The CDR3, as DNA: TGTGCCAGCAGCGTAATAAGCGGGGGCCTCACAGATACGCAGTATTTT.

The chain couples TRBV4-2 to TRBJ2-3, with 13 bases fitting TRBD2. The V gene's germline CDR1 is LGHNA and CDR2 YNFKEQ. J was trimmed by 3 bases and V by 4 bases; bases with no gene match: 7. CDR3 length equals 17 residues. CDR3 protein: CASSPGLAGHGTDTQYF. The CDR3 bases are TGTGCCAGCAGCCCGGGACTAGCGGGACACGGGACAGATACGCAGTATTTT.

The rearrangement links TRBV7-3 to TRBJ2-1, with 10 bases fitting TRBD1. This CDR3 comprises 15 residues. V was pared by 4 bases and J by 8 bases, with 8 bases of the junction left unmatched. Looked up from germline, CDR1 is SGHTA and CDR2 is FQGTGA. The CDR3 is CASSWGQGKLDEQFF. CDR3 nucleotides: TGTGCCAGCAGCTGGGGACAGGGGAAGCTCGATGAGCAGTTCTTC.

The V gene is TRBV6-6, the J gene TRBJ2-3; 15 bases line up with TRBD2. This CDR3 has 16 residues. Trimming at V came to 5 bases and at J to 5 bases, leaving 5 bases not matched to a gene. Looked up from germline, CDR1 is MNHNY and CDR2 is SVGAGI (reference sequence). The CDR3 DNA reads TGTGCCAGCAGTCCCGGGACTAGCGGGGGGTTAGATACGCAGTATTTT. It translates to CASSPGTSGGLDTQYF.